This T cell receptor beta chain was observed in a study of T cell responses to AZD1222 COVID-19 vaccine listed by TCRdb under 2021. Looking at the study overall: TCR sequencing was performed for roughly 250 trial participants, of whom 200 to 220 were given two doses of AZD1222 and approximately 25 were given two doses of MenACWY control vaccine. Enrollment into the trials was organized by age into subgroups of 18-55, 56-69 and 70-plus years, and those subgroups contained approximately 150, 30 and 60 TCR-sequenced participants, respectively.

Taken from the germline V gene, the CDR1 and CDR2 loops are SGHNT and YENEEA. The CDR3 sequence holds 11 residues, the cysteine and phenylalanine included. Only the CDR3 region is kept as DNA, spanning 33 bases read in frame from base 1. V gives up 5 bases and J gives up 5 bases, and the segment between their germline ends measures 4 bases. To note about this clone: The antigen it recognizes is unknown. Base qualities are not provided; no much larger clone lies one nucleotide away.

Study-level results and caveats: After two AZD1222 doses, both the breadth and the depth of spike-specific TCRs were significantly higher than at day 0 and than in MenACWY recipients. Participants were mostly white British, with more females than males. The authors suggested clonal diversity may have been underestimated. Conclusions about previously exposed vaccinees are limited because only a handful of AZD1222 recipients were SARS-CoV-2 seropositive at baseline. The whole spike protein was spanned by vaccine-associated CD4 TCRs, and dominant responses were seen in regions 160-218 and 743-854. In the small 56-69-year group, the increase in depth fell short of significance, most likely because of low power. Reportedly, close to half of the unique spike-specific TCRs recognized epitopes lying outside the regions that are mutated in the B.1.351 and B.1.1.7 variants. No day 14 peak-response samples were available, so repertoires were characterized only after the peak T cell response.

The CDR3 regions of human TCRbeta chains were subjected to immunosequencing. The paper's data handling went like this. TCRs in the repertoires were compared against a reference library of SARS-CoV-2-specific TCRs that had been generated with the MIRA antigen-specificity platform. Breadth meant the fraction of unique TCRs that were SARS-CoV-2-associated, whereas depth meant the fraction of total T cells that were SARS-CoV-2-associated. Each spike-specific TCR was assigned to its reactive spike region and to a CD4 or CD8 class using the MIRA data. Log10-transformed breadth and depth values were compared by one-way ANOVA with Sidak's multiple comparisons tests. TCRdb took over this immuneACCESS table, retaining in-frame rearrangements with V and J assigned. Such tables are incomplete; in checked studies, under half of the missing clones stem from an unresolved V gene, and the remainder is unexplained. That table is the source of V, J and clone size, and D and trimming were worked out from the DNA. Within this sample are around 100,000 clones, with about 85% of them counted one time only. 2.5% of the sample comes from the top ten.

The sample's time point label, decoded: about 28 days (+/-7) after the second vaccine dose. Because spike-specific TCR depth and breadth did not differ between the two schedules, AZD1222 recipients who got a second dose at roughly 4 weeks were pooled with those who got a second dose at roughly 12 weeks. The vaccinee samples were drawn from two UK trials, COV001 and COV002, one of which was a single-blind randomized controlled phase 2/3 trial testing AZD1222 (ChAdOx1 nCoV-19) in healthy adults. Trial participant PBMC samples were collected at day 0 and day 28 after the second dose for TCRbeta chain sequencing.

The rearrangement joined TRBV11-3 to TRBJ2-1, with the D gene too uncertain to name. The starting material was peripheral blood, obtained 28 days after the second AZD1222 dose. The sequence came from an adult who received the AZD1222 COVID-19 vaccine. The DNA sequence is given as TGTGCCAGCAGCCTAAACAATGAGCAGTTCTTC. Its coded protein is CASSLNNEQFF.